This is a list of T cell receptor beta chains from one sample in a study of cytomegalovirus exposure and HLA in healthy donors. Only in-frame clones appear in the TCRdb table, and some are missing; sequencing was by immunoSEQ multiplex PCR. The table has tens of thousands of clones, about four fifths seen once. The sequenced sample was PBMCs. The receptor source for this set is a woman between 25 and 40 years old in good health and CMV-seronegative. Both conserved end residues are part of each CDR3. A D gene is named only where the DNA matches it firmly. Some rows have no size entry. The others give once, few or many, or a class for an expanded clone.

d_gene	v_gene	abundance	j_gene	CDR3nt	CDR3aa
-	TRBV5-6	-	TRBJ2-5	TGTGCCAGCAGCGGCCTTAAGGGGATTTTAAAAGAGACCCAGTACTTC	CASSGLKGILKETQYF
TRBD1	TRBV9	-	TRBJ1-3	TGTGCCAGCAGCCCGCTGGACAGGCCAGGAAACACCATATATTTT	CASSPLDRPGNTIYF
-	TRBV20-1	-	TRBJ2-3	TGCAGTGCCCTACGGGATACGCAGTATTTT	CSALRDTQYF
TRBD1	TRBV28	few	TRBJ2-2	TGTGCCAGCAGTTTTCCGGGACAGGGTCCCACCGGGGAGCTGTTTTTT	CASSFPGQGPTGELFF
-	TRBV28	-	TRBJ2-2	TGTGCCAGCAGTCCTTGGACACTTAACACCGGGGAGCTGTTTTTT	CASSPWTLNTGELFF
-	TRBV4-1	-	TRBJ1-1	TGCGCCAGCAGCCAAGGTCCGGGGAACACTGAAGCTTTCTTT	CASSQGPGNTEAFF
TRBD2	TRBV11-2	-	TRBJ2-1	TGTGCCAGCAGCACCCTAGCGGGAGTGGGTGAGCAGTTCTTC	CASSTLAGVGEQFF
TRBD1	TRBV19	few	TRBJ1-1	TGTGCCAGTAGCTTCGGGACAGGGGAAAAGAACACTGAAGCTTTCTTT	CASSFGTGEKNTEAFF
TRBD2	TRBV5-4	-	TRBJ2-7	TGTGCCAGCAGCCTTAGCGGGACGGGCACCTACGAGCAGTACTTC	CASSLSGTGTYEQYF
-	TRBV6-1	-	TRBJ2-5	TGTGCCAGCAGGGAACTAGCAACCGGGGGGACCCAGTACTTC	CASRELATGGTQYF
TRBD2	TRBV2	-	TRBJ2-1	TGTGCCAGCAGGGGAGCGGGAGCCTACAATGAGCAGTTCTTC	CASRGAGAYNEQFF
TRBD1	TRBV7-9	once	TRBJ2-3	TGTGCCAGCAGCCCCCGACAGGGGGAGACAGATACGCAGTATTTT	CASSPRQGETDTQYF
TRBD2	TRBV11-1	-	TRBJ2-7	TGTGCCAGCAGGGGGACTAGCCGGTCCTACGAGCAGTACTTC	CASRGTSRSYEQYF
-	TRBV5-4	-	TRBJ2-5	TGTGCCAGCAGCCGCGGTGTCAGGGAAGAGACCCAGTACTTC	CASSRGVREETQYF
TRBD1	TRBV5-6	-	TRBJ1-2	TGTGCCAGCAGCTTGCTACCGACAGGGAGGAACTATGGCTACACCTTC	CASSLLPTGRNYGYTF
TRBD2	TRBV7-9	-	TRBJ2-7	TGTTCCAGCAGCCCTACCCCAACTAGCGACTACGAGCAGTACTTC	CSSSPTPTSDYEQYF
-	TRBV4-1	-	TRBJ2-3	TGCGCCAGCAGCCAAGGCCTACTAGACGGGACGCAGTATTTT	CASSQGLLDGTQYF
-	TRBV25-1	-	TRBJ1-1	TGTGCCAGCAGTGAATATGTAGACACTGAAGCTTTCTTT	CASSEYVDTEAFF
TRBD1	TRBV6-5	-	TRBJ1-2	TGTGCCAGCAGTTACTTAGGGGGCCGGTATAGTTATGGCTACACCTTC	CASSYLGGRYSYGYTF
-	TRBV4-2	-	TRBJ2-1	TGTGCCAGCAGCCAGGGGCCGGCCCCGGAGGGCAATGAGCAGTTCTTC	CASSQGPAPEGNEQFF
-	TRBV18	-	TRBJ2-2	TGTGCCAGCCAAGAGTTCACCGGGGAGCTGTTTTTT	CASQEFTGELFF
-	TRBV20-1	-	TRBJ1-2	TGCAGTGCCCCTAAGGGGCGTGGCTACACCTTC	CSAPKGRGYTF
-	TRBV27	few	TRBJ2-7	TGTGCCAGCAGTTTAAAGGACAGTACCTACGAGCAGTACTTC	CASSLKDSTYEQYF
TRBD2	TRBV27	-	TRBJ2-7	TGTGCCAGCAGTTTAGTGGGGCTCGCTAGCGGGAGCTACGAGCAGTACTTC	CASSLVGLASGSYEQYF
-	TRBV5-1	-	TRBJ2-5	TGCGCCAGCAGCACCCTACTCGAAGCGGGCAAAGAGACCCAGTACTTC	CASSTLLEAGKETQYF
TRBD1	TRBV6-6	few	TRBJ1-2	TGTGCCAGCAGTTCACAGGGGGCCAGGGGCTACACCTTC	CASSSQGARGYTF
-	TRBV28	-	TRBJ2-1	TGTGCCAGCAGTCCCAGGATAGATCAGTTCTTC	CASSPRIDQFF
TRBD2	TRBV29-1	-	TRBJ2-3	TGCAGCGTTTCCTTAGCGGGAGCAGCAGATACGCAGTATTTT	CSVSLAGAADTQYF
-	TRBV27	-	TRBJ2-7	TGTGCCAGCAGTTCACCGACGGGAAGCTCCTACGAGCAGTACTTC	CASSSPTGSSYEQYF
-	TRBV19	-	TRBJ2-6	TGTGCCAGCGCAGGGCCCGCTGCCTCTGGGGCCAACGTCCTGACTTTC	CASAGPAASGANVLTF
TRBD1	TRBV5-1	few	TRBJ2-1	TGCGCCAGCAGCGGGGACAGGGTTGGGAGTGAGCAGTTCTTC	CASSGDRVGSEQFF
TRBD1	TRBV18	-	TRBJ2-7	TGTGCCAGCTCACCCGGGACAGGGTCTGGCGAGCAGTACTTC	CASSPGTGSGEQYF
-	TRBV7-2	-	TRBJ2-5	TGTGCCAGCAGCTTAGCGAACATCCAAGAGACCCAGTACTTC	CASSLANIQETQYF
-	TRBV11-3	-	TRBJ2-5	TGTGCCAGCAGCTTAGCAGGGAAGGAGACCCAGTACTTC	CASSLAGKETQYF
TRBD1	TRBV29-1	-	TRBJ2-7	TGCAGCGTGCTGGACAGGTCCCTCTCCTACGAGCAGTACTTC	CSVLDRSLSYEQYF
TRBD1	TRBV14	-	TRBJ1-1	TGTGCCAGCAGCCTCGGACAGGGGCTGAGTGCTTTCTTT	CASSLGQGLSAFF
TRBD1	TRBV5-1	-	TRBJ1-5	TGCGCCAGCAGCCCCGAGGGACAGGGAAATAATCAGCCCCAGCATTTT	CASSPEGQGNNQPQHF
-	TRBV5-1	-	TRBJ2-7	TGCGCCAGCAGCTTGGACAGAATCACCTACGAGCAGTACTTC	CASSLDRITYEQYF
TRBD1	TRBV19	-	TRBJ1-1	TGTGCCAGTAGTTTCCGGGACAGGGGGAACGAAGCTTTCTTT	CASSFRDRGNEAFF
TRBD2	TRBV10-3	-	TRBJ2-3	TGTGCCATCCGATTAGCGGGAGAGGTGAATACGCAGTATTTT	CAIRLAGEVNTQYF
-	TRBV10-3	-	TRBJ2-7	TGTGCCATCACCCGAACTCTCCCCTCCTACGAGCAGTACTTC	CAITRTLPSYEQYF
-	TRBV27	few	TRBJ1-1	TGTGCCAGCAGTTTAGGGGGGGCGAACACTGAAGCTTTCTTT	CASSLGGANTEAFF
-	TRBV7-9	-	TRBJ2-7	TGTGCCAGCGCCCACAAGAACCCAGTATACGAGCAGTACTTC	CASAHKNPVYEQYF
TRBD2	TRBV4-1	-	TRBJ2-3	TGCGCCAGCAGCCAAGTGACCGGGACTAGCGGGAGGGATGGCACAGATACGCAGTATTTT	CASSQVTGTSGRDGTDTQYF
-	TRBV10-2	-	TRBJ2-7	TGCGCCAGCGCCGAAACACACGAGCAGTACTTC	CASAETHEQYF
-	TRBV6-1	-	TRBJ2-7	TGTGCCAGCAGTAGCACCATCTTCTCCTACGAGCAGTACTTC	CASSSTIFSYEQYF
TRBD1	TRBV6-1	-	TRBJ1-6	TGTGCCAGCATGGCCGACAGGGATCGATCACCCCTCCACTTT	CASMADRDRSPLHF
TRBD2	TRBV25-1	-	TRBJ2-2	TGTGCCAGCAGTGAATTTGCGGGAGGGCCGGGCACCGGGGAGCTGTTTTTT	CASSEFAGGPGTGELFF
TRBD2	TRBV6-4	-	TRBJ2-3	TGTGCCAGCAGTGAAGCGGGAGACACAGATACGCAGTATTTT	CASSEAGDTDTQYF
-	TRBV30	-	TRBJ1-5	TGTGCCTGGAGGTCAGGGGATCAGCCCCAGCATTTT	CAWRSGDQPQHF
-	TRBV5-1	-	TRBJ1-3	TGCGCCAGCAGCTTAACTGCATCTGGAAACACCATATATTTT	CASSLTASGNTIYF
-	TRBV19	once	TRBJ2-3	TGTGCCAGTAGTCTTTCTAGGGGGACAGATACGCAGTATTTT	CASSLSRGTDTQYF
-	TRBV30	-	TRBJ1-2	TGTGCCTGGATTCGAGACGCGGGAGGCTACACCTTC	CAWIRDAGGYTF